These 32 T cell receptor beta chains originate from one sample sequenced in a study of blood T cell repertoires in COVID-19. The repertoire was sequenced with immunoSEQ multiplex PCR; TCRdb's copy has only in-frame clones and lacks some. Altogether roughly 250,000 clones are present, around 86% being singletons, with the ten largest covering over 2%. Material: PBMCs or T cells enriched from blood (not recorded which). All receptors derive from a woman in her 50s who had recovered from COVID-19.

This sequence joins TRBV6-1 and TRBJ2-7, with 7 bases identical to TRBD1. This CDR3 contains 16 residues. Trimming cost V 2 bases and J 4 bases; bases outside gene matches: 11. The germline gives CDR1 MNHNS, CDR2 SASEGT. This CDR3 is CASSERWTGLPYEQYF. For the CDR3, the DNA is TGTGCCAGCAGTGAACGGTGGACAGGATTACCTTACGAGCAGTACTTC.

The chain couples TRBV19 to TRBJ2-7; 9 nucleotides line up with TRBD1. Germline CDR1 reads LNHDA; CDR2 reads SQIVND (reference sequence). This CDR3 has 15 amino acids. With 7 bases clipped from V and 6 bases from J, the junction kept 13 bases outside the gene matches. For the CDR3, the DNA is TGTGCCAGTAAGCGGGACAGGGTTTCCGCAGGCGAGCAGTACTTC. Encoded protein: CASKRDRVSAGEQYF.

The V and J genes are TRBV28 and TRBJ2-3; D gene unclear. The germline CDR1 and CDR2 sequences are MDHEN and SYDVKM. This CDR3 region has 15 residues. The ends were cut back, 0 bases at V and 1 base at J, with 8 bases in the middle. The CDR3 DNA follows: TGTGCCAGCAGTTTATGGGGTGAGGGCACAGATACGCAGTATTTT. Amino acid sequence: CASSLWGEGTDTQYF.

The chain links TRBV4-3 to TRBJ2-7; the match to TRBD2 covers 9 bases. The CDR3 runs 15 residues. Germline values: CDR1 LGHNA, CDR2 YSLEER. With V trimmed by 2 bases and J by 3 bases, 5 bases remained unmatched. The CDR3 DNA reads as TGCGCCAGCAGCCAATATAGCGGGGGCAACTACGAGCAGTACTTC. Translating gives CASSQYSGGNYEQYF.

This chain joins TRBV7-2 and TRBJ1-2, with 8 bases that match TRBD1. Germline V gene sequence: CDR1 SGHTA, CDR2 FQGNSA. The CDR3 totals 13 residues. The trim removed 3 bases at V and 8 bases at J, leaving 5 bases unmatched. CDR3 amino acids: CASSLDRVDGYTF. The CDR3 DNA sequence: TGTGCCAGCAGCTTGGACAGGGTAGACGGCTACACCTTC.

This CDR3 reads CASSYSGRNTEAFF. The CDR3 nucleotides are TGTGCCAGCAGTTACTCGGGCAGGAACACTGAAGCTTTCTTT. This chain uses TRBV6-6 with TRBJ1-1; D gene unclear. This CDR3 has 14 amino acids. The germline CDR1 and CDR2 sequences are MNHNY and SVGAGI (reference sequence). With 0 bases removed from V and 1 base from J, the gap between germline ends came to 6 bases.

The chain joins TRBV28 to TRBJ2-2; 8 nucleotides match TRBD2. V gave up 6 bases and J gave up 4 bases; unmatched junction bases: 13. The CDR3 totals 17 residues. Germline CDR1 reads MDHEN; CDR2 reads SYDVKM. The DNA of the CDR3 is TGTGCCAGCAGCCCCCCTCTAGCGGGTGCGTTCACCGGGGAGCTGTTTTTT. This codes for CASSPPLAGAFTGELFF.

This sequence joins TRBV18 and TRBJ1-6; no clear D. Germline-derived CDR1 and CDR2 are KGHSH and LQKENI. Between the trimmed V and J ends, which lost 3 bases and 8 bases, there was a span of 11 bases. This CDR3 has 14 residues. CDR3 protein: CASSPIGADSPLHF. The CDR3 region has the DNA TGTGCCAGCTCACCCATTGGTGCGGATTCACCCCTCCACTTT.

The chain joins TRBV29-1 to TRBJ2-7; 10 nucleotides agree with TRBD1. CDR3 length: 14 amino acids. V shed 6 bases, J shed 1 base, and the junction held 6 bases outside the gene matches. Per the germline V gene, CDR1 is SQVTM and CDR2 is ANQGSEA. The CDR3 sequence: CSVDSGQGSYEQYF. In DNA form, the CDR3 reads TGCAGCGTAGACTCGGGACAGGGGTCCTACGAGCAGTACTTC.

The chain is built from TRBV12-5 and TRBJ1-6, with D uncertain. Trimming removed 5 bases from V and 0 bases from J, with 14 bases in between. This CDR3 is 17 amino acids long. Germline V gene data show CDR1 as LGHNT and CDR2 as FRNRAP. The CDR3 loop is CASGEDPISSYNSPLHF. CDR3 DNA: TGTGCTAGTGGTGAGGATCCCATCAGCTCCTATAATTCACCCCTCCACTTT.

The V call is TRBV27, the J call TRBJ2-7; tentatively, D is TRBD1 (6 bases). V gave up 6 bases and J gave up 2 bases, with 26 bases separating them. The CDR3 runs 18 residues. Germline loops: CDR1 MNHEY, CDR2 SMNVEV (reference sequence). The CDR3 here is CASRDSPSDSQNAYEQYF. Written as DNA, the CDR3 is TGTGCCAGCAGGGACTCCCCCTCGGACAGCCAAAATGCCTACGAGCAGTACTTC.

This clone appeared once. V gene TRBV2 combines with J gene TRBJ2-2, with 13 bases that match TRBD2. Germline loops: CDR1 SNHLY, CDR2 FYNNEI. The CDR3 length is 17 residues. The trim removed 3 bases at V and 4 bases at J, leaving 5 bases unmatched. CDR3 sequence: CASSDERLAGGTGELFF. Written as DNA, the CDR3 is TGTGCCAGCAGTGACGAGCGACTAGCGGGGGGCACCGGGGAGCTGTTTTTT.

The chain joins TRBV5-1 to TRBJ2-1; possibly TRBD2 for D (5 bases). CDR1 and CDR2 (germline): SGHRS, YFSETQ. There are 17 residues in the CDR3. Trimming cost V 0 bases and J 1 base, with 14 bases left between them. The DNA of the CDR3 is TGCGCCAGCAGCTTGGTCTCTAGCAGGAGGTCCTACAATGAGCAGTTCTTC. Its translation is CASSLVSSRRSYNEQFF. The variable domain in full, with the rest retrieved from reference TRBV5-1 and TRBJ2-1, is KAGVTQTPRYLIKTRGQQVTLSCSPISGHRSVSWYQQTPGQGLQFLFEYFSETQRNKGNFPGRFSGRQFSNSRSEMNVSTLELGDSALYLCASSLVSSRRSYNEQFFGPGTRLTVL.

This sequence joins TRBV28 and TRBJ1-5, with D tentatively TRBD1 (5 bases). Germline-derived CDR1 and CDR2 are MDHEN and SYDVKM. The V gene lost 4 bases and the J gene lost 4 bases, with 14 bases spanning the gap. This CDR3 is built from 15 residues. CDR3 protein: CASSSVGGANQPQHF. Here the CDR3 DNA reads TGTGCCAGCAGTTCCGTCGGTGGGGCGAATCAGCCCCAGCATTTT.

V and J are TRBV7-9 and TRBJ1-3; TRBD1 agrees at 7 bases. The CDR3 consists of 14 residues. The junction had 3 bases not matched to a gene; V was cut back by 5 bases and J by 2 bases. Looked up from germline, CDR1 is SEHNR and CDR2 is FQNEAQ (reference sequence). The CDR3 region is CASSRGTAGNTIYF. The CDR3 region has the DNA TGTGCCAGCAGCCGCGGGACAGCTGGAAACACCATATATTTT. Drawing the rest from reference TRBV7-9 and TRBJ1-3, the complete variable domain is DTGVSQNPRHKITKRGQNVTFRCDPISEHNRLYWYRQTLGQGPEFLTYFQNEAQLEKSRLLSDRFSAERPKGSFSTLEIQRTEQGDSAMYLCASSRGTAGNTIYFGEGSWLTVV.

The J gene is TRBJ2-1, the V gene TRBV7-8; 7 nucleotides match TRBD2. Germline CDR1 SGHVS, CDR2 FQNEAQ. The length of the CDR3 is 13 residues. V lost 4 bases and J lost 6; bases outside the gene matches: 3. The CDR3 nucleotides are TGTGCCAGCAGCTCGGGGGGTGGCAATGAGCAGTTCTTC. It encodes CASSSGGGNEQFF.

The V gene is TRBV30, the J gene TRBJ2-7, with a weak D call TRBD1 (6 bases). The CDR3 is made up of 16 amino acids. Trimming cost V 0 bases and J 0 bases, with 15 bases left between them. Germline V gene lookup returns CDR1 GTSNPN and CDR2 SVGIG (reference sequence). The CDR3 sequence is CAWSVVGQGNSYEQYF. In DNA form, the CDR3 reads TGTGCCTGGAGTGTAGTCGGCCAGGGGAACTCCTACGAGCAGTACTTC.

CDR3 sequence: CASSHLFLANYGYTF. Here the CDR3 DNA reads TGCGCCAGCAGCCACCTTTTCTTAGCTAACTATGGCTACACCTTC. This rearrangement joins TRBV4-1 to TRBJ1-2; D gene unclear. Deletions cut 3 bases from V and 0 bases from J, with 11 bases between. Germline V gene sequence: CDR1 MGHRA, CDR2 YSYEKL. The CDR3 has 15 residues.

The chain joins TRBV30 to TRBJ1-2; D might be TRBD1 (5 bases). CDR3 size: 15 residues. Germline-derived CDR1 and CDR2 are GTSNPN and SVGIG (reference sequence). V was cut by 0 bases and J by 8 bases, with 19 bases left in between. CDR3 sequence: CAWSVSLAPTVGYTF. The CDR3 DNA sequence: TGTGCCTGGAGTGTATCTCTCGCCCCGACAGTCGGCTACACCTTC.

CDR3 coding DNA: TGTGCCAGCAGCTTAGAACTGGTGTCGAACACCGGGGAGCTGTTTTTT. This encodes CASSLELVSNTGELFF. This chain connects TRBV11-3 to TRBJ2-2; D unresolved. CDR1 SGHNT and CDR2 YENEEA come from the germline V gene. Trimming left V 0 bases short and J 0 bases short, with 8 bases between. The CDR3 is made up of 16 amino acids. The whole variable domain, filled in from reference TRBV11-3 and TRBJ2-2, reads EAGVVQSPRYKIIEKKQPVAFWCNPISGHNTLYWYLQNLGQGPELLIRYENEEAVDDSQLPKDRFSAERLKGVDSTLKIQPAELGDSAVYLCASSLELVSNTGELFFGEGSRLTVL.

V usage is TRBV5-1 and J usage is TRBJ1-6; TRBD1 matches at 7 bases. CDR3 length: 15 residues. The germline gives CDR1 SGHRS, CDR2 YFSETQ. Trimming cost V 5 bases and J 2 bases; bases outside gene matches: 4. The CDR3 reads CASRQGLAYNSPLHF. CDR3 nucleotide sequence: TGCGCCAGCAGACAGGGGTTGGCCTATAATTCACCCCTCCACTTT.

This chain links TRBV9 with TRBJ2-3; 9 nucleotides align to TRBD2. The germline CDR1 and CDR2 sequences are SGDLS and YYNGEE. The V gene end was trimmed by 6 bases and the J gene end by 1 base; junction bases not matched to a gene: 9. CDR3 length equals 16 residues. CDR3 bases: TGTGCCAGCACCCCTAGCGGGACTTCCCGCACAGATACGCAGTATTTT. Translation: CASTPSGTSRTDTQYF. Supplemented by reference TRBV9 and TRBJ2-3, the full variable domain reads DSGVTQTPKHLITATGQRVTLRCSPRSGDLSVYWYQQSLDQGLQFLIQYYNGEERAKGNILERFSAQQFPDLHSELNLSSLELGDSALYFCASTPSGTSRTDTQYFGPGTRLTVL.

CDR3 in DNA: TGTGCCAGCAGCAAAATGGGAGACATCTACAATGAGCAGTTCTTC. Translation gives CASSKMGDIYNEQFF. The chain is built from TRBV21-1 and TRBJ2-1; the table's D gene call, TRBD2, was not cross checked with the DNA. TRBV21-1 counts as a pseudogene. The CDR3 is made up of 15 amino acids.

The CDR3 spells CARGAAGGAETQYF. The CDR3 DNA sequence: TGTGCCCGAGGGGCGGCGGGAGGTGCAGAGACCCAGTACTTC. The chain combines TRBV30 with TRBJ2-5, with TRBD2 matching over 8 bases. The CDR3 sequence is 14 residues long. V shed 8 bases, J shed 4 bases, and the junction held 12 bases outside the gene matches. CDR1 GTSNPN and CDR2 SVGIG come from the germline V gene (reference sequence).

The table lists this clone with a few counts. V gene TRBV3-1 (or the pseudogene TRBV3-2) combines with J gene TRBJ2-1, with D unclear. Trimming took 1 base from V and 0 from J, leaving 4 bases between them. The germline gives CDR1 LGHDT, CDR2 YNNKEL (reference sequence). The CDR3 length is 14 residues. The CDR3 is CASSQASSYNEQFF. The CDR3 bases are TGTGCCAGCAGCCAAGCTAGCTCCTACAATGAGCAGTTCTTC.

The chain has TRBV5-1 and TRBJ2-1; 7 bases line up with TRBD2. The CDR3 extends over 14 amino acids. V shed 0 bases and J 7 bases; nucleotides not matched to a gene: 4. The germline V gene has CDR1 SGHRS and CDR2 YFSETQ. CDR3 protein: CASSLAYGGNEQFF. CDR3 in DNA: TGCGCCAGCAGCTTGGCCTACGGGGGGAATGAGCAGTTCTTC.

CDR3 sequence: CASSGKKGQGPTDTQYF. The CDR3 DNA follows: TGTGCCAGCAGCGGGAAAAAAGGACAGGGGCCCACAGATACGCAGTATTTT. This sequence joins TRBV5-4 and TRBJ2-3, with TRBD1 identical over 9 bases. The CDR3 has 17 residues. Germline CDR1 reads SGHNT; CDR2 reads YYREEE (reference sequence). The J segment lost 2 bases and the V segment lost 4 bases, leaving 11 bases of the junction unmatched.

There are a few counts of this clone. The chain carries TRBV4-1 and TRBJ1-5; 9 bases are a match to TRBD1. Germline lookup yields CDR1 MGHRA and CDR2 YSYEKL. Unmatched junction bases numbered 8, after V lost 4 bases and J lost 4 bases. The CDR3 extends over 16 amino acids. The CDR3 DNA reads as TGCGCCAGCAGCCGAGATGAGACAGGGGGGAATCAGCCCCAGCATTTT. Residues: CASSRDETGGNQPQHF.

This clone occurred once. The CDR3 loop is CASSQVPAGGGETQYF. The CDR3 DNA is TGCGCCAGCAGCCAAGTACCAGCGGGGGGTGGTGAGACCCAGTACTTC. This chain connects TRBV4-3 to TRBJ2-5, with 9 bases aligning to TRBD2. This CDR3 contains 16 residues. V gave up 1 base and J gave up 5 bases; unmatched junction bases: 8. Germline values: CDR1 LGHNA, CDR2 YSLEER.

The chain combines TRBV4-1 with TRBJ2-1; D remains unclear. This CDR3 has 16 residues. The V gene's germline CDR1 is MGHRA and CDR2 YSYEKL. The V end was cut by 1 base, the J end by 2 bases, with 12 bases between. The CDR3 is CASSQGRAATYNEQFF. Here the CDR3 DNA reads TGCGCCAGCAGCCAAGGCCGCGCAGCGACCTACAATGAGCAGTTCTTC.

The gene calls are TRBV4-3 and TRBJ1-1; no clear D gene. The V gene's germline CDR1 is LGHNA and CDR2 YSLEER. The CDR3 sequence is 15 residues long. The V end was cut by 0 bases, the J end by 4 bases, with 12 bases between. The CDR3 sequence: CASSQDPVLSTEAFF. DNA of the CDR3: TGCGCCAGCAGCCAAGACCCGGTCCTGAGCACTGAAGCTTTCTTT.

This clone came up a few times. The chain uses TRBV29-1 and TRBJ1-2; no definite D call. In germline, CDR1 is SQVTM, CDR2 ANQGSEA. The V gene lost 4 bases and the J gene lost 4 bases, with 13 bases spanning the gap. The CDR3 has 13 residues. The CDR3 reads CSVVERDGYGYTF. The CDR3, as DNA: TGCAGCGTTGTTGAGAGGGATGGCTATGGCTACACCTTC.